Listed here are 13 T cell receptor beta chains from one sample, sequenced in a study of metastatic and nonmetastatic thyroid tumors. TCRdb reassembled clones from the PCR reads with MiXCR. Of about 59,000 clones listed, around 15% are singletons. Thyroid surgery was performed in patients who had received no treatment beforehand. Sequenced: blood. Every receptor here comes from a male donor with papillary thyroid cancer or a benign thyroid nodule (not recorded which). Some clones in this sample may be carry-over from other donors' samples.

This clone was detected many times. The rearrangement links TRBV5-5 to TRBJ2-2, with D possibly being TRBD2 (6 bases). The germline gives CDR1 SGHKS, CDR2 YYEKEE (reference sequence). The V gene lost 5 bases and the J gene lost 0 bases, with 11 bases spanning the gap. The CDR3 loop spans 15 amino acids. The DNA of the CDR3 is TGTGCCAGCAGGCGGGACCTAACGAACACCGGGGAGCTGTTTTTT. Its protein is CASRRDLTNTGELFF. Supplemented by reference TRBV5-5 and TRBJ2-2, the full variable domain reads DAGVTQSPTHLIKTRGQQVTLRCSPISGHKSVSWYQQVLGQGPQFIFQYYEKEERGRGNFPDRFSARQFPNYSSELNVNALLLGDSALYLCASRRDLTNTGELFFGEGSRLTVL.

V usage is TRBV24-1 and J usage is TRBJ2-7; 7 nucleotides agree with TRBD2. CDR3 length equals 13 residues. CDR1 KGHDR and CDR2 SFDVKD come from the germline V gene. J lost 4 bases, V lost 9 bases, and 8 bases had no gene match. The CDR3 here is CATGARGEYEQYF. The CDR3 nucleotides are TGTGCCACCGGGGCCCGGGGGGAGTACGAGCAGTACTTC.

The sample holds many counts of this clone. The chain links TRBV24-1 to TRBJ2-1; D uncertain. V was clipped by 5 bases and J by 5 bases, with 6 bases between them. The CDR3 has 12 amino acids. The V gene's germline CDR1 is KGHDR and CDR2 SFDVKD. The CDR3 is CATSALDNEQFF. The CDR3 nucleotides are TGTGCCACCAGTGCTCTCGACAATGAGCAGTTCTTC.

This clone occurred many times. The chain has TRBV9 and TRBJ2-5, with TRBD2 matching over 8 bases. The J segment lost 5 bases and the V segment lost 6 bases, leaving 12 bases of the junction unmatched. The CDR3 has 15 amino acids. Germline CDR1 is SGDLS and CDR2 is YYNGEE. DNA for the CDR3: TGTGCCAGCACCATCGGGGCTAGCGGGTTGGAGACCCAGTACTTC. Translated: CASTIGASGLETQYF.

This clone was seen many times. This chain uses TRBV6-2 or TRBV6-3 with TRBJ2-3; 11 bases fit TRBD2. Germline CDR1 MNHEY, CDR2 SVGEGT. This CDR3 contains 15 residues. V was clipped by 6 bases and J by 7 bases; unmatched bases: 9. The CDR3 here is CASSRLAGTTNTQYF. The DNA for the CDR3 is TGTGCCAGCAGCCGACTAGCGGGAACGACAAATACGCAGTATTTT.

In its sample, this clone was seen many times. The chain employs TRBV6-4 and TRBJ2-1, with 8 bases that match TRBD2. V shed 4 bases and J 7 bases; nucleotides not matched to a gene: 9. The CDR3 is 15 amino acids. Per the germline V gene, CDR1 is MRHNA and CDR2 is SNTAGT. The CDR3 loop reads CASSVGAGGDNEQFF. The CDR3 DNA follows: TGTGCCAGCAGTGTTGGTGCGGGAGGAGATAATGAGCAGTTCTTC.

This clone was observed at least ten times. This chain uses TRBV5-5 with TRBJ2-7, with TRBD2 matching over 10 bases. Per germline, CDR1 SGHKS and CDR2 YYEKEE (reference sequence). The CDR3 contains 13 residues. In DNA, the CDR3 is TGTGCCAGCAGCCTGTCAGCGGGAGGGCAGAGGGACGTC. Amino acid sequence: CASSLSAGGQRDV.

This clone was observed a handful of times. The V call is TRBV12-3 or TRBV12-4, the J call TRBJ1-2; D ambiguous. This CDR3 region has 13 residues. Trimming stripped 6 bases from V and 7 bases from J, with 15 bases between. DNA of the CDR3: TGTGCCAGCAGCGAACATGGTGCGCTTGGCTACACCTTC. Its translation: CASSEHGALGYTF.

This clone has at least ten counts. The genes are TRBV6-5 and TRBJ2-7; 10 nucleotides align to TRBD1. CDR1 is MNHEY and CDR2 is SVGAGI in the germline V gene. V was pared by 0 bases and J by 10 bases, with 3 bases of the junction left unmatched. The length of the CDR3 is 13 residues. CDR3 sequence: CASSYSGQGLQYF. In nucleotides, the CDR3 is TGTGCCAGCAGTTACTCGGGACAGGGGCTCCAGTACTTC.

Ten or more counts support this clone. The V call is TRBV7-9, the J call TRBJ2-2; 9 bases are shared with TRBD1. With V trimmed by 4 bases and J by 4 bases, 13 bases remained unmatched. Per the germline V gene, CDR1 is SEHNR and CDR2 is FQNEAQ (reference sequence). This CDR3 spans 18 amino acids. The CDR3 loop reads CASSWAPGQGRGTGELFF. CDR3 sequence (DNA): TGTGCCAGCAGCTGGGCTCCGGGACAGGGCAGGGGCACCGGGGAGCTGTTTTTT.

As for this clone: A much larger clone differs from this one at a single base, so this may be a read error. The V and J genes are TRBV4-1 and TRBJ2-1; no reliable D call. V dropped 0 bases and J dropped 0 bases, with 9 bases sitting between them. CDR1 is MGHRA and CDR2 is YSYEKL in the germline V gene. The CDR3 length is 16 residues. CDR3 in amino acids: CASSQESRLSYNEQFF. DNA of the CDR3: TGCGCCAGCAGCCAAGAGAGTAGGCTCTCCTACAATGAGCAGTTCTTC.

This rearrangement joins TRBV5-4 to TRBJ2-1, with 10 bases lining up with TRBD1. Gene TRBJ2-5 matches the end of the DNA better, so the J call may be wrong. CDR1 is SGHNT and CDR2 is YYREEE in the germline V gene (reference sequence). The CDR3 runs to 14 residues. As DNA, the CDR3 is TGTGCCAGCACCCTGGGGGGACAGGGGGAGACCCAGTACTTC. Translating gives CASTLGGQGETQYF.

Ten or more counts support this clone. The chain combines TRBV20-1 with TRBJ1-3, with 8 bases identical to TRBD1. The CDR3 has 15 residues. Germline assignment: CDR1 DFQATT and CDR2 SNEGSKA (reference sequence). The junction had 7 bases not matched to a gene; V was cut back by 4 bases and J by 2 bases. CDR3 bases: TGCAGTGCTATGGACAGGGAAGAAGCTGGAAACACCATATATTTT. Its translation: CSAMDREEAGNTIYF.